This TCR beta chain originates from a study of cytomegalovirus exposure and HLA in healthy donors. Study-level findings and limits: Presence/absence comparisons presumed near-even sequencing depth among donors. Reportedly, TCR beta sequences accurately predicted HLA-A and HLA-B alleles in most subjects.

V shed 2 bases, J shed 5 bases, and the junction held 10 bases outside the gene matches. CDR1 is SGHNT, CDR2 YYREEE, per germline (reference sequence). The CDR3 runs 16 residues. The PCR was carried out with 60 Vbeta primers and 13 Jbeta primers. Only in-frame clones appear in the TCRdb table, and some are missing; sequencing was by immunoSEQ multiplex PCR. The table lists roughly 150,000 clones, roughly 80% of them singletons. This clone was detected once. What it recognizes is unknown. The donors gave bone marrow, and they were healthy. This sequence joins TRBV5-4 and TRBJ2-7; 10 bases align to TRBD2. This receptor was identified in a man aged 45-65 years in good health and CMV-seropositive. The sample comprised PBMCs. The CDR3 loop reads CASSFKSGGAPNEQYF. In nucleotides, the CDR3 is TGTGCCAGCAGCTTCAAAAGCGGGGGGGCACCTAACGAGCAGTACTTC.